This TCR beta chain was profiled in a study of CD8 T cells in ankylosing spondylitis. This clonotype was seen at least ten times. The CDR3 has 13 amino acids. The ends were cut back, 5 bases at V and 2 bases at J, with 10 bases in the middle. TCRdb reprocessed the 5' RACE reads with MiXCR, giving one entry per CDR3 protein. The sample consists of roughly 130,000 distinct CDR3 sequences, over 6.5% of them appearing once. The specimen was blood, either unsorted or a sorted T cell fraction (not recorded which). The chain is built from TRBV12-3 or TRBV12-4 and TRBJ2-7, with D unresolved. This receptor was obtained from a male donor with ankylosing spondylitis or in good health (not recorded which). This CDR3 reads CASSPTVTYEQYF. CDR3 bases: TGTGCCAGCAGTCCGACGGTTACCTACGAGCAGTACTTC.